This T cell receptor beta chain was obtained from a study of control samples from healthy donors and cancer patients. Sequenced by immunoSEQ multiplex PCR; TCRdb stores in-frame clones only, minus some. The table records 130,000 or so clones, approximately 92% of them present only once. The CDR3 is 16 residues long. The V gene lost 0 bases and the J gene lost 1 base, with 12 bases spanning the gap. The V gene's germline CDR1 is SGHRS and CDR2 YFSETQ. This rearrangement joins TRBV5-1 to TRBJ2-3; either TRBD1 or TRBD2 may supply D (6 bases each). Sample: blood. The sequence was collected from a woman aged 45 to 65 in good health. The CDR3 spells CASSLVRGLGTDTQYF. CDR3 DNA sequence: TGCGCCAGCAGCTTGGTTCGGGGGCTCGGCACAGATACGCAGTATTTT.